What follows are 26 T cell receptor beta chains derived from one specimen sequenced in a study of glioma-infiltrating T cells after dendritic cell vaccination. TCRdb's copy holds only in-frame clones and misses some; the assay was immunoSEQ multiplex PCR. The sample lists around 58,000 clones, 82% occurring once. This specimen was blood, taken before dendritic cell vaccination. The receptors come from a human donor with glioblastoma.

This chain links TRBV11-2 with TRBJ2-3; 9 bases fit TRBD2. CDR3 length: 16 residues. The junction had 8 bases not matched to a gene; V was cut back by 5 bases and J by 2 bases. The V gene's germline CDR1 is SGHAT and CDR2 FQNNGV. The CDR3 is CASSPLAGATTDTQYF. The CDR3 bases are TGTGCCAGCAGCCCATTAGCGGGGGCCACCACAGATACGCAGTATTTT.

The genes are TRBV18 and TRBJ1-6; tentatively, D is TRBD1 (5 bases). The CDR3 runs to 14 residues. Trimming left V 3 bases short and J 5 bases short, with 8 bases between. Germline assignment: CDR1 KGHSH and CDR2 LQKENI. CDR3: CASSPSGNNSPLHF. Here the CDR3 DNA reads TGTGCCAGCTCACCTTCAGGGAATAATTCACCCCTCCACTTT.

The chain carries TRBV15 and TRBJ2-5; 7 bases line up with TRBD2. This CDR3 region has 16 residues. After removal of 0 bases from V and 0 bases from J, the junction contained 4 bases not matched to a gene. Per germline, CDR1 LNHNV and CDR2 YYDKDF (reference sequence). CDR3 coding DNA: TGTGCCACCAGCAGAGATCCTGGGACTAACCAAGAGACCCAGTACTTC. Amino acids: CATSRDPGTNQETQYF.

The chain joins TRBV6-5 to TRBJ1-2; D may be TRBD1 (5 bases). The germline CDR1 and CDR2 sequences are MNHEY and SVGAGI. V was shortened by 2 bases and J by 4 bases, with 17 bases between the two germline ends. This CDR3 region has 16 residues. The CDR3 sequence is CASSYGPFRRGYGYTF. CDR3 bases: TGTGCCAGCAGTTACGGTCCGTTTAGGAGGGGCTATGGCTACACCTTC.

The genes are TRBV28 and TRBJ1-2, with 8 positions matching TRBD1. Trimming removed 6 bases from V and 1 base from J; junction bases left unmatched: 4. Germline V gene lookup returns CDR1 MDHEN and CDR2 SYDVKM. The CDR3 length is 14 residues. In nucleotides, the CDR3 is TGTGCCAGCAGCCGGGACAGGTTTAACTATGGCTACACCTTC. Its translation: CASSRDRFNYGYTF.

This chain joins TRBV10-3 and TRBJ2-1; TRBD2 matches 8 bases. CDR3 length: 17 residues. V lost 2 bases, J lost 0 bases, and 6 bases stayed unmatched. Germline V CDR1 and CDR2: ENHRY, SYGVKD. CDR3 sequence reads: CAISEPAAGGSYNEQFF. The DNA of the CDR3 is TGTGCCATCAGTGAGCCGGCGGCGGGGGGCTCCTACAATGAGCAGTTCTTC.

V is TRBV7-2 and J is TRBJ2-3; TRBD2 is a possible D gene (5 bases). The CDR3 extends over 14 amino acids. Germline lookup yields CDR1 SGHTA and CDR2 FQGNSA. V dropped 1 base and J dropped 2 bases, with 7 bases sitting between them. CDR3 sequence reads: CASSLEAATDTQYF. CDR3 bases: TGTGCCAGCAGCTTAGAAGCGGCCACAGATACGCAGTATTTT. The full variable domain, with the rest looked up from reference TRBV7-2 and TRBJ2-3, is GAGVSQSPSNKVTEKGKDVELRCDPISGHTALYWYRQSLGQGLEFLIYFQGNSAPDKSGLPSDRFSAERTGGSVSTLTIQRTQQEDSAVYLCASSLEAATDTQYFGPGTRLTVL.

The V and J genes are TRBV29-1 and TRBJ1-1, with D possibly being TRBD1 (6 bases). CDR3 length: 10 amino acids. Trimming removed 7 bases at V and 12 bases at J, with 15 bases between. Germline lookup yields CDR1 SQVTM and CDR2 ANQGSEA. The CDR3 DNA reads TGCAGCGCCGCGACAGGCGTAACTTTCTTT. It translates to CSAATGVTFF.

This clone was recorded a few times. This chain links TRBV5-1 with TRBJ2-5; 9 nucleotides match TRBD1. The CDR3 consists of 14 residues. J gave up 1 base and V 3 bases, and 1 base lay outside the gene matches. Germline V lookup: CDR1 SGHRS, CDR2 YFSETQ. CDR3 sequence reads: CASSSDRGQETQYF. The CDR3 nucleotides are TGCGCCAGCAGCTCGGACAGGGGCCAAGAGACCCAGTACTTC.

This chain connects TRBV30 to TRBJ1-2; 8 bases are shared with TRBD1. The trim removed 8 bases at V and 7 bases at J, leaving 9 bases unmatched. Germline CDR1 GTSNPN, CDR2 SVGIG (reference sequence). This CDR3 contains 12 residues. This CDR3 is CAGEQGVSGYTF. Here the CDR3 DNA reads TGTGCCGGAGAACAGGGGGTTAGTGGCTACACCTTC.

Here the CDR3 DNA reads TGCGCCAGCAGCCAAGACGGGGGGGCGGTGGGGGCGAACGAGCAGTACTTC. Its translation is CASSQDGGAVGANEQYF. V is TRBV4-1 and J is TRBJ2-7; TRBD2 matches 8 bases. Germline CDR1 MGHRA, CDR2 YSYEKL. Trimming at V came to 0 bases and at J to 5 bases, leaving 12 bases not matched to a gene. CDR3 length: 17 residues.

The chain couples TRBV28 to TRBJ2-5; possible D gene TRBD1, 6 bases. The CDR3 extends over 14 amino acids. Trimming cost V 2 bases and J 2 bases, with 9 bases left between them. The germline V gene encodes CDR1 MDHEN and CDR2 SYDVKM. The CDR3 DNA reads as TGTGCCAGCAGTTTACTCGGACAGCAAGAGACCCAGTACTTC. Amino acid sequence: CASSLLGQQETQYF.

The chain couples TRBV29-1 to TRBJ1-4; possible D gene TRBD1, 6 bases. The V end was cut by 7 bases, the J end by 7 bases, with 16 bases between. The CDR3 contains 13 residues. CDR1 is SQVTM, CDR2 ANQGSEA, per germline. The CDR3 protein is CSGQWGRGEKLFF. In DNA, the CDR3 is TGCAGCGGACAGTGGGGGCGCGGTGAAAAACTGTTTTTT.

The count of this clone is one. The gene calls are TRBV5-5 and TRBJ1-5; D not resolved. In germline, CDR1 is SGHKS, CDR2 YYEKEE (reference sequence). This CDR3 region has 14 residues. Trimming cost V 0 bases and J 1 base, with 5 bases left between them. The chain's CDR3 is CASSLGRSNQPQHF. CDR3 nucleotide sequence: TGTGCCAGCAGCTTGGGCAGAAGCAATCAGCCCCAGCATTTT.

The V and J genes are TRBV29-1 and TRBJ2-1, with 7 positions matching TRBD2. CDR1 is SQVTM and CDR2 is ANQGSEA in the germline V gene. The CDR3 length is 14 residues. J was trimmed by 5 bases and V by 4 bases; bases with no gene match: 8. In nucleotides, the CDR3 is TGCAGCGTTGTGGGGGGGGTATTGGACAATGAGCAGTTCTTC. Encoded protein: CSVVGGVLDNEQFF.

There are a few counts of this clone. V gene TRBV9 combines with J gene TRBJ2-1; a weak D match, TRBD1 (6 bases). Trimming took off 0 bases at V and 9 bases at J, with 10 bases between the two ends. The CDR3 totals 13 residues. From germline, CDR1 is SGDLS and CDR2 YYNGEE. Written as DNA, the CDR3 is TGTGCCAGCAGCGTAGATCTGGGGGCTGAGCAGTTCTTC. Translating gives CASSVDLGAEQFF.

This chain links TRBV27 with TRBJ2-5; a weak D match, TRBD1 (6 bases). Germline CDR1 MNHEY, CDR2 SMNVEV (reference sequence). The CDR3 is 13 residues long. Trimming removed 6 bases at V and 2 bases at J, with 10 bases between. The CDR3 spells CASRRGKQETQYF. The CDR3, as DNA: TGTGCCAGCAGGAGGGGGAAGCAAGAGACCCAGTACTTC.

The chain carries TRBV7-6 and TRBJ1-6, with D tentatively TRBD1 (5 bases). The CDR3 spans 15 residues. Trimming pared 0 bases from V and 7 bases from J, leaving 10 bases between. The germline V gene encodes CDR1 SGHVS and CDR2 FNYEAQ. CDR3 sequence: CASSLASGTNSPLHF. The DNA of the CDR3 is TGTGCCAGCAGCTTAGCGAGCGGGACCAATTCACCCCTCCACTTT.

Only one count was recorded for this clone. The chain links TRBV6-1 to TRBJ2-7; 9 nucleotides align to TRBD1. Germline trimming cut 3 bases from V and 6 bases from J; bases unmatched to any gene: 3. The CDR3 runs to 13 residues. Germline V CDR1 and CDR2: MNHNS, SASEGT. The CDR3: CASSDDRGVEQYF. The CDR3 DNA sequence: TGTGCCAGCAGTGATGACAGGGGGGTCGAGCAGTACTTC.

The V and J genes are TRBV15 and TRBJ1-5; D remains ambiguous. The germline CDR1 and CDR2 sequences are LNHNV and YYDKDF (reference sequence). The CDR3 runs 13 residues. Deletions cut 4 bases from V and 3 bases from J, with 7 bases between. DNA for the CDR3: TGTGCCACCAGCACCCCCCTCAATCAGCCCCAGCATTTT. This encodes CATSTPLNQPQHF.

This chain joins TRBV4-2 and TRBJ2-7, with TRBD1 as a possible D gene (5 bases). This CDR3 spans 15 amino acids. V was clipped by 1 base and J by 2 bases, with 12 bases between them. Germline V gene sequence: CDR1 LGHNA, CDR2 YNFKEQ. CDR3 DNA: TGTGCCAGCAGCCAAGGACGCAGGGCCGCCTACGAGCAGTACTTC. Amino acid sequence: CASSQGRRAAYEQYF.

This clone was seen only a few times. The V gene is TRBV6-4, the J gene TRBJ2-1; 9 bases agree with TRBD2. Per the germline V gene, CDR1 is MRHNA and CDR2 is SNTAGT. This CDR3 contains 17 residues. The V and J ends lost 6 bases and 4 bases, in that order; junction bases with no gene match: 13. The CDR3 is CASSPSSGDREYNEQFF. In DNA, the CDR3 is TGTGCCAGCAGCCCCTCTAGCGGGGACCGAGAGTACAATGAGCAGTTCTTC.

The rearrangement uses TRBV27 and TRBJ1-5; the D is unclear. This CDR3 has 15 amino acids. The V and J ends lost 5 bases and 4 bases respectively, with 15 bases between them. Per germline, CDR1 MNHEY and CDR2 SMNVEV (reference sequence). Here the CDR3 reads CASSTEGGLNQPQHF. The DNA for the CDR3 is TGTGCCAGCAGTACCGAGGGAGGACTAAATCAGCCCCAGCATTTT.

This chain joins TRBV19 and TRBJ1-5; possibly TRBD1 for D (6 bases). Germline CDR1 is LNHDA and CDR2 is SQIVND (reference sequence). V lost 10 bases and J 7 bases, leaving 17 bases between the germline ends. The CDR3 loop spans 13 amino acids. The CDR3 sequence is CATLGGQGQPQHF. CDR3 in DNA: TGTGCCACCCTGGGGGGGCAGGGACAGCCCCAGCATTTT.

The chain employs TRBV5-1 and TRBJ2-3, with 11 bases fitting TRBD2. V lost 3 bases to trimming and J lost 3 bases; unmatched junction nucleotides: 3. This CDR3 region has 15 residues. Germline CDR1 is SGHRS and CDR2 is YFSETQ. This chain's CDR3 is CASSSLAGGTDTQYF. The CDR3 DNA reads as TGCGCCAGCAGCTCCTTAGCGGGGGGGACAGATACGCAGTATTTT.

The chain combines TRBV1 with TRBJ2-7; the table's TRBD2 call for D was not verified on the DNA. TRBV1 is noted as a pseudogene. This CDR3 is 15 amino acids long. CDR3 nucleotide sequence: TGCACCAGCAGCCCCCCCGGGCAGCGGGGTAACGAGCAGTACTTC. Translating it yields CTSSPPGQRGNEQYF.